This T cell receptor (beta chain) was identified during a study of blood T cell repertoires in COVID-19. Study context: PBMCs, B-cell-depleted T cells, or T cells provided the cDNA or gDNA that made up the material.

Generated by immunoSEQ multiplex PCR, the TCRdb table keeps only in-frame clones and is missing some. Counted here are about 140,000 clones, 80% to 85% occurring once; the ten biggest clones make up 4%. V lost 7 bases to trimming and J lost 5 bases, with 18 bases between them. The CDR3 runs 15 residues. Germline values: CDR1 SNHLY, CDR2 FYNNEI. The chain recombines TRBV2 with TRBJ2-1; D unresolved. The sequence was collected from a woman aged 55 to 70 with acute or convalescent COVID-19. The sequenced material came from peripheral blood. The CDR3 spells CASINRVYPNNEQFF. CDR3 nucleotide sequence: TGTGCCAGCATCAACAGAGTATACCCTAACAATGAGCAGTTCTTC.